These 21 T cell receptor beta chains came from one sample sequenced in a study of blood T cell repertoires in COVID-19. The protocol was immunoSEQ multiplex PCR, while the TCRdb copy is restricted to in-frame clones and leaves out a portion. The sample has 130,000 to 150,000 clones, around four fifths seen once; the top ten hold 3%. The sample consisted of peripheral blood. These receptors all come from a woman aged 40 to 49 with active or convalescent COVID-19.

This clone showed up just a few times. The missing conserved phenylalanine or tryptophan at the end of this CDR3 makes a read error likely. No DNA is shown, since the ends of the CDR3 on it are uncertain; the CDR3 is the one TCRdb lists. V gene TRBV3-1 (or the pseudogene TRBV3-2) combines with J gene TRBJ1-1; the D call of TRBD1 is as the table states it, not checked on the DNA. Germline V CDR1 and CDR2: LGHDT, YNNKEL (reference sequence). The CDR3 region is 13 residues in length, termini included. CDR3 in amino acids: CASSQSAGTGRGM.

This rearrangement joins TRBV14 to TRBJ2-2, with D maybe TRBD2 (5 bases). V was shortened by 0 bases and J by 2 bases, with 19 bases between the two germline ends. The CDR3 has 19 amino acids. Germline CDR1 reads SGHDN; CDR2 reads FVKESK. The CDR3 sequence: CASSQDRSIGGLNTGELFF. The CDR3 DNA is TGTGCCAGCAGCCAAGACAGGTCAATCGGAGGTTTAAACACCGGGGAGCTGTTTTTT.

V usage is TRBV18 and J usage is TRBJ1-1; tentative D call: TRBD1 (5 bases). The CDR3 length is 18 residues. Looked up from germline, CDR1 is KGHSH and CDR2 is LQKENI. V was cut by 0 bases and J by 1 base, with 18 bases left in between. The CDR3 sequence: CASSPPSQGVLGNTEAFF. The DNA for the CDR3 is TGTGCCAGCTCACCACCGTCGCAGGGTGTCTTAGGGAACACTGAAGCTTTCTTT.

This chain's CDR3 is CASHTRASGTYNEQFF. CDR3 bases: TGTGCCAGCCACACTCGGGCTAGCGGGACTTACAATGAGCAGTTCTTC. The rearrangement links TRBV27 to TRBJ2-1; 9 bases line up with TRBD2. The CDR3 loop spans 16 amino acids. V trimming: 8 bases; J trimming: 4 bases; junction bases outside the gene matches: 12. From germline, CDR1 is MNHEY and CDR2 SMNVEV (reference sequence).

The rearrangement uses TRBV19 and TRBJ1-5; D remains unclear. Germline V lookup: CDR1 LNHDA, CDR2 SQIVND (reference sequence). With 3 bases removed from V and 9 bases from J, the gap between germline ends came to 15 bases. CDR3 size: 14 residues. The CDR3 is CASSIGELVGPQHF. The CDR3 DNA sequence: TGTGCCAGTAGTATCGGGGAATTGGTCGGGCCCCAGCATTTT.

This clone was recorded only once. CDR3 nucleotide sequence: TGTGCCAGCAGTGTATTCGGGACAGCATCCTACGAGCAGTACTTC. Residues: CASSVFGTASYEQYF. The genes are TRBV28 and TRBJ2-7, with 7 positions matching TRBD1. The J segment lost 1 base and the V segment lost 5 bases, leaving 8 bases of the junction unmatched. In germline, CDR1 is MDHEN, CDR2 SYDVKM. This CDR3 is built from 15 residues. The entire variable domain, with the rest obtained from reference TRBV28 and TRBJ2-7, is as follows: DVKVTQSSRYLVKRTGEKVFLECVQDMDHENMFWYRQDPGLGLRLIYFSYDVKMKEKGDIPEGYSVSREKKERFSLILESASTNQTSMYLCASSVFGTASYEQYFGPGTRLTVT.

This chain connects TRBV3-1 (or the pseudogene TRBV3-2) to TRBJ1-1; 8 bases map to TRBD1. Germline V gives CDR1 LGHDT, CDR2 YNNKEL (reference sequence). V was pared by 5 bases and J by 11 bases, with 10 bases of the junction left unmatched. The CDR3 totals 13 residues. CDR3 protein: CASSLARGLEAFF. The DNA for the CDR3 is TGTGCCAGCAGCTTAGCCAGGGGGCTTGAGGCTTTCTTT.

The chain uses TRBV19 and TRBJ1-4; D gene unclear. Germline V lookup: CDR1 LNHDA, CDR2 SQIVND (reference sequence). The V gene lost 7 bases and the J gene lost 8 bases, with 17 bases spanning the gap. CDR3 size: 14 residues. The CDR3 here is CASTVLMRREKLFF. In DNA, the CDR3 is TGTGCCAGTACTGTTTTAATGCGGAGGGAAAAACTGTTTTTT.

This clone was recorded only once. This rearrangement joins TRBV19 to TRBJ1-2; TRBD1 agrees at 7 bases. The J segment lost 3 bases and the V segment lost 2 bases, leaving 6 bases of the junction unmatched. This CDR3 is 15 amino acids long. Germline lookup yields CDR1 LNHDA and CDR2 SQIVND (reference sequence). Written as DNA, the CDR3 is TGTGCCAGTAGTATACAGGGGACAGTAGACTATGGCTACACCTTC. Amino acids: CASSIQGTVDYGYTF.

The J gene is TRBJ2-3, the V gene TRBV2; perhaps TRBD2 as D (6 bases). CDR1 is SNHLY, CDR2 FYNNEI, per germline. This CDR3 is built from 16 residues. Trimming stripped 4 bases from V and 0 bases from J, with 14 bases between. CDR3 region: CASSVTRASSTDTQYF. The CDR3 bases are TGTGCCAGCAGTGTGACTAGAGCGTCAAGCACAGATACGCAGTATTTT.

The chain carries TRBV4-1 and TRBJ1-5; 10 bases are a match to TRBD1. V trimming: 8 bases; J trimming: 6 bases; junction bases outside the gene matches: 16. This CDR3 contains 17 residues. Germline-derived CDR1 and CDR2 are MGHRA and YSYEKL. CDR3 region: CASGKEGNRDRGQPQHF. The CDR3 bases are TGCGCCAGCGGCAAAGAAGGCAACCGGGACAGGGGTCAGCCCCAGCATTTT.

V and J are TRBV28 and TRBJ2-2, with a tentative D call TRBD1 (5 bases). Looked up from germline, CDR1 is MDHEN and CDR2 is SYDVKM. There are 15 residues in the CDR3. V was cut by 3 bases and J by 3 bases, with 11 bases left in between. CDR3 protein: CASSFAGRDTGELFF. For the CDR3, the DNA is TGTGCCAGCAGTTTCGCAGGGCGCGACACCGGGGAGCTGTTTTTT.

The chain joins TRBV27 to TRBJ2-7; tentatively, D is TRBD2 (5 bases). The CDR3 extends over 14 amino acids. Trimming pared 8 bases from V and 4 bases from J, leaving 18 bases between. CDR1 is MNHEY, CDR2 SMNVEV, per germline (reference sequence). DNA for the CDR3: TGTGCCAGCCGGCGCGGTGGGAGCCCTTACGAGCAGTACTTC. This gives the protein CASRRGGSPYEQYF.

The CDR3 spells CASSLSTREEYEQYF. The DNA of the CDR3 is TGTGCCAGCAGTTTATCGACCAGGGAGGAGTACGAGCAGTACTTC. The chain couples TRBV27 to TRBJ2-7, with a weak D call TRBD2 (6 bases). V shed 0 bases and J shed 4 bases, with 13 bases lying between them. The CDR3 totals 15 residues. Germline CDR1 and CDR2: MNHEY and SMNVEV (reference sequence).

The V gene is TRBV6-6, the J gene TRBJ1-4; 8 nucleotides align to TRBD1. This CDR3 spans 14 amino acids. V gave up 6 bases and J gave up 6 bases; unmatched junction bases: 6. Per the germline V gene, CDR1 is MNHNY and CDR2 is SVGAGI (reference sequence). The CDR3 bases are TGTGCCAGCAGACCCCAGGGGGCGCATGAAAAACTGTTTTTT. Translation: CASRPQGAHEKLFF.

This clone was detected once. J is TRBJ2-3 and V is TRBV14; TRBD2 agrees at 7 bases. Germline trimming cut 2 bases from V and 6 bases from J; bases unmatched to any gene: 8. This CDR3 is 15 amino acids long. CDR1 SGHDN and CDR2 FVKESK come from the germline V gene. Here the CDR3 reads CASSQQRLAGDTQYF. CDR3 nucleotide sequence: TGTGCCAGCAGCCAACAGAGACTAGCAGGGGATACGCAGTATTTT.

CDR3 nucleotides: TGTGCCAGCAGCTCGACAGGAAGCTATGGCTACACCTTC. Encoded protein: CASSSTGSYGYTF. The J gene is TRBJ1-2, the V gene TRBV5-4, with a possible D match to TRBD1 (6 bases). The CDR3 covers 13 residues. In germline, CDR1 is SGHNT, CDR2 YYREEE (reference sequence). The ends were cut back, 3 bases at V and 4 bases at J, with 10 bases in the middle.

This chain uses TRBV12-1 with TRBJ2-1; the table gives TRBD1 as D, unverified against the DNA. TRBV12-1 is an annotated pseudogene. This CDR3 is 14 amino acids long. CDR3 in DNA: TGTGCCAGCAGCTCTCCACCACAGGGATCCGAGCAGTTCTTC. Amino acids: CASSSPPQGSEQFF.

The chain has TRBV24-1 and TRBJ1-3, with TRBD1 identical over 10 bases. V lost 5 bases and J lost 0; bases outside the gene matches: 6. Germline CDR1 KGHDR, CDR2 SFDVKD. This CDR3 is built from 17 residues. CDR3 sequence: CATSGPGQGFSGNTIYF. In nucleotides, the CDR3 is TGTGCCACCAGTGGGCCGGGACAGGGGTTCTCTGGAAACACCATATATTTT.

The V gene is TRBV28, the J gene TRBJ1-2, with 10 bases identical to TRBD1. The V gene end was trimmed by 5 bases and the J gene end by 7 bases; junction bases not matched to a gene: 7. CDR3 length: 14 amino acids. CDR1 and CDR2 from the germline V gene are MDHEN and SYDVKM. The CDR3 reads CASSLGGQGGGYTF. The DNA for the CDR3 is TGTGCCAGCAGTCTTGGAGGACAGGGGGGTGGCTACACCTTC.

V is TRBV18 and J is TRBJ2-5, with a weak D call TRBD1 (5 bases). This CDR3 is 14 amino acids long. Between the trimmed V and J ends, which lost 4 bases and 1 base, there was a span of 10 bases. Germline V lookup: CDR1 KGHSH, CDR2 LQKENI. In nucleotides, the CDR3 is TGTGCCAGCTCACAAGGGGCCACCCAAGAGACCCAGTACTTC. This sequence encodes CASSQGATQETQYF. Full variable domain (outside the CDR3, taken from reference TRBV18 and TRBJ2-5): NAGVMQNPRHLVRRRGQEARLRCSPMKGHSHVYWYRQLPEEGLKFMVYLQKENIIDESGMPKERFSAEFPKEGPSILRIQQVVRGDSAAYFCASSQGATQETQYFGPGTRLLVL.